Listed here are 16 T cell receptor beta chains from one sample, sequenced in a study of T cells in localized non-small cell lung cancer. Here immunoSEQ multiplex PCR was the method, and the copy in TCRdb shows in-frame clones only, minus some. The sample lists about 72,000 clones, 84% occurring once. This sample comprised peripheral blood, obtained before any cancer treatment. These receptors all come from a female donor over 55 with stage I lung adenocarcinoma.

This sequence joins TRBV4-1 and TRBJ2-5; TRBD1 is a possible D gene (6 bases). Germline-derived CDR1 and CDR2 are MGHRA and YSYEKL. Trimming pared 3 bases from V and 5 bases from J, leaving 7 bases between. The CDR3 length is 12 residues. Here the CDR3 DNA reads TGCGCCAGCAGCCAGGGACATGAGACCCAGTACTTC. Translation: CASSQGHETQYF.

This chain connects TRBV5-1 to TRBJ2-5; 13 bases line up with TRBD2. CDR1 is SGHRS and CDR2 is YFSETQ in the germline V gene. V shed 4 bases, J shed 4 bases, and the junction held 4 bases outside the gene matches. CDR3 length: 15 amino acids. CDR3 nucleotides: TGCGCCAGCAGCCAGGGACTAGCGGGATTAGAGACCCAGTACTTC. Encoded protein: CASSQGLAGLETQYF.

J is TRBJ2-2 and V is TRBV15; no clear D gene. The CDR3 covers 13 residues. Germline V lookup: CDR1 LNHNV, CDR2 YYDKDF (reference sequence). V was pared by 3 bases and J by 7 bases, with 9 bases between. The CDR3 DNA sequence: TGTGCCACCAGCAGCATCAGGAGCGGGGAGCTGTTTTTT. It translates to CATSSIRSGELFF.

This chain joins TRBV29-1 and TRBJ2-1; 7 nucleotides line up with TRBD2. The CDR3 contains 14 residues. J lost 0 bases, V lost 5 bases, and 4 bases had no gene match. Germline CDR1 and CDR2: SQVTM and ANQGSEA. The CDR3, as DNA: TGCAGCGTTATCGGCGGGGGCTCCTACAATGAGCAGTTCTTC. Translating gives CSVIGGGSYNEQFF.

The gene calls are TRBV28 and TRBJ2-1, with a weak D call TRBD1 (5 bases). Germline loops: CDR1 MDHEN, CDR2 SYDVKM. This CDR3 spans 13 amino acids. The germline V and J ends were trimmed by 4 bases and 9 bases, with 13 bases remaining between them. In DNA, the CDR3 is TGTGCCAGCAGTTCCACACCAAGGGGTGAGCAGTTCTTC. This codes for CASSSTPRGEQFF.

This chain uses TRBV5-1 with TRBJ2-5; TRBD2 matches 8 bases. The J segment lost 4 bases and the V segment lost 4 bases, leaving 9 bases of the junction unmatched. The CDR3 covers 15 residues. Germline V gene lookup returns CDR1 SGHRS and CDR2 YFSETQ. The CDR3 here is CASSPDRGGLETQYF. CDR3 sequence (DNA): TGCGCCAGCAGCCCGGATCGGGGGGGCTTAGAGACCCAGTACTTC.

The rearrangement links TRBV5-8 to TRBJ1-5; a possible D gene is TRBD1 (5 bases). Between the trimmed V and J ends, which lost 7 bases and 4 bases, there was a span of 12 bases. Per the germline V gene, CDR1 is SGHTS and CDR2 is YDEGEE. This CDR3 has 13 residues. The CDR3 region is CASGRDGNQPQHF. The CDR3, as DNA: TGTGCCAGCGGCCGGGACGGAAATCAGCCCCAGCATTTT.

The CDR3 is CASSGGLAHNEQFF. The CDR3 DNA reads as TGTGCCAGCAGCGGAGGACTAGCCCACAATGAGCAGTTCTTC. The chain couples TRBV9 to TRBJ2-1; the match to TRBD2 covers 8 bases. Germline-derived CDR1 and CDR2 are SGDLS and YYNGEE. This CDR3 region has 14 residues. V shed 3 bases and J 5 bases; nucleotides not matched to a gene: 4. Filled out from reference TRBV9 and TRBJ2-1, the complete variable domain reads DSGVTQTPKHLITATGQRVTLRCSPRSGDLSVYWYQQSLDQGLQFLIQYYNGEERAKGNILERFSAQQFPDLHSELNLSSLELGDSALYFCASSGGLAHNEQFFGPGTRLTVL.

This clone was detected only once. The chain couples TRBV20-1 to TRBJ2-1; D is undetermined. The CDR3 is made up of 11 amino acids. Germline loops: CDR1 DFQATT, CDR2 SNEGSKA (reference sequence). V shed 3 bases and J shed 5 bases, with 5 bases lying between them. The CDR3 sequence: CSASEDNEQFF. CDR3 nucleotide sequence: TGCAGTGCTAGTGAAGACAATGAGCAGTTCTTC.

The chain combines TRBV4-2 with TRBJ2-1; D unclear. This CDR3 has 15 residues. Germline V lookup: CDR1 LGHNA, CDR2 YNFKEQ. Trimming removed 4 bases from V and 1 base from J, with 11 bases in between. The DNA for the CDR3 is TGTGCCAGCAGCCCCGAATTAAGTTCCTACAATGAGCAGTTCTTC. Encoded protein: CASSPELSSYNEQFF.

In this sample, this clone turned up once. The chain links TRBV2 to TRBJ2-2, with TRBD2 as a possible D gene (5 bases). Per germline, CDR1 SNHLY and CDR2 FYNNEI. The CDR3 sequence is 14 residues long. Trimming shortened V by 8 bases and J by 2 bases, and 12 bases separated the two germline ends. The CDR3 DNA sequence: TGTGCCAGCGGAGGTGGAACTAACACCGGGGAGCTGTTTTTT. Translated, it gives CASGGGTNTGELFF.

Written as DNA, the CDR3 is TGCAGCGGGACCTTAGCGGGGGGCCATATTATCTATGAGCAGTTCTTC. It yields the protein CSGTLAGGHIIYEQFF. The chain couples TRBV29-1 to TRBJ2-1; 10 nucleotides align to TRBD2. From germline, CDR1 is SQVTM and CDR2 ANQGSEA. The CDR3 is 16 amino acids. The trim removed 7 bases at V and 8 bases at J, leaving 17 bases unmatched.

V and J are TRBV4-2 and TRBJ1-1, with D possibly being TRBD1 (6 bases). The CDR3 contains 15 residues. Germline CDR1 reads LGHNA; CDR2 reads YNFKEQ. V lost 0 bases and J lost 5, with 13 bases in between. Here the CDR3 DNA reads TGTGCCAGCAGCCAAGATCAGGGGATTAGGACTGAAGCTTTCTTT. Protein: CASSQDQGIRTEAFF.

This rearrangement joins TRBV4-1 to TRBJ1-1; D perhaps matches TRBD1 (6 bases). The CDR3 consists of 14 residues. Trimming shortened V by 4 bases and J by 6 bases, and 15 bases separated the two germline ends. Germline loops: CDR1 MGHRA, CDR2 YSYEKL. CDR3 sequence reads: CASSPSPGAPEAFF. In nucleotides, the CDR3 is TGCGCCAGCAGCCCGTCACCAGGGGCCCCTGAAGCTTTCTTT.

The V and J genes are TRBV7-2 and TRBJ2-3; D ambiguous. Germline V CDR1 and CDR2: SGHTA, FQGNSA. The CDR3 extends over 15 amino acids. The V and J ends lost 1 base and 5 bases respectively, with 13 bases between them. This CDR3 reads CASSLVLAVQDTQYF. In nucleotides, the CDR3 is TGTGCCAGCAGCTTAGTATTGGCCGTCCAAGATACGCAGTATTTT.

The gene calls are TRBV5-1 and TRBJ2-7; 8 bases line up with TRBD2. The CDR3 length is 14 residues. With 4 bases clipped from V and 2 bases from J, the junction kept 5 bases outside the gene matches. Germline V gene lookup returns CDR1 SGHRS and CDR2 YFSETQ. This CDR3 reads CASSRGGPPYEQYF. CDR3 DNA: TGCGCCAGCAGCCGCGGGGGGCCCCCCTACGAGCAGTACTTC.